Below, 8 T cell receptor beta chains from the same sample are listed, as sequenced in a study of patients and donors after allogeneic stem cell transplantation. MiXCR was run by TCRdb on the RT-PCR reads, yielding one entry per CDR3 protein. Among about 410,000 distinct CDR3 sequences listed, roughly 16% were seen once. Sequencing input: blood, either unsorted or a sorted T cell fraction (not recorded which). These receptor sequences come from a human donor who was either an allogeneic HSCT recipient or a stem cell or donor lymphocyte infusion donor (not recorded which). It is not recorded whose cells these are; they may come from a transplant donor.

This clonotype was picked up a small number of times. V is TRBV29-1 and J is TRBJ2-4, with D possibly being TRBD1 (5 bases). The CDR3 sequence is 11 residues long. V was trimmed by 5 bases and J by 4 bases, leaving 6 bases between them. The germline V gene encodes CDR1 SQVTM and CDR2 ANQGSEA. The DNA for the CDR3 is TGCAGCGTTCAGGGTAAAAACATTCAGTACTTC. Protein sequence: CSVQGKNIQYF. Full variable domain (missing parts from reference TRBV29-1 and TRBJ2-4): SAVISQKPSRDICQRGTSLTIQCQVDSQVTMMFWYRQQPGQSLTLIATANQGSEATYESGFVIDKFPISRPNLTFSTLTVSNMSPEDSSIYLCSVQGKNIQYFGAGTRLSVL.

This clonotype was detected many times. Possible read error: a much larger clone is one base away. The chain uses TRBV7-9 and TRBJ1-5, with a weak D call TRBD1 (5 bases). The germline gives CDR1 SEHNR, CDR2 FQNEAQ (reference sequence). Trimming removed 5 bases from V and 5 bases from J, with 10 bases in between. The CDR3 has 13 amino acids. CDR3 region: CASSPGGDQPQHF. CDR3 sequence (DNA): TGTGCCAGCAGCCCCGGGGGGGATCAGCCCCAGCATTTT.

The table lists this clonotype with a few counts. The CDR3, as DNA: TGCGCCAGCAGCCCATCTCCGGGACAGGGGTCCTACGAGCAGTACTTC. This codes for CASSPSPGQGSYEQYF. This chain joins TRBV4-1 and TRBJ2-7, with 10 bases identical to TRBD1. The V segment lost 4 bases and the J segment 1 base; nucleotides outside the gene matches: 7. This CDR3 is built from 16 residues. Looked up from germline, CDR1 is MGHRA and CDR2 is YSYEKL.

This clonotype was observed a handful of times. CDR3 DNA sequence: TGTGCCAGCTCAGTCAGAGAACGGAACACCGGGGAGCTGTTTTTT. Its protein product is CASSVRERNTGELFF. The chain recombines TRBV18 with TRBJ2-2; D gene ambiguous. Between the trimmed V and J ends, which lost 5 bases and 1 base, there was a span of 11 bases. The germline CDR1 and CDR2 sequences are KGHSH and LQKENI. This CDR3 is 15 amino acids long. Variable domain in full (rest from reference TRBV18 and TRBJ2-2): NAGVMQNPRHLVRRRGQEARLRCSPMKGHSHVYWYRQLPEEGLKFMVYLQKENIIDESGMPKERFSAEFPKEGPSILRIQQVVRGDSAAYFCASSVRERNTGELFFGEGSRLTVL.

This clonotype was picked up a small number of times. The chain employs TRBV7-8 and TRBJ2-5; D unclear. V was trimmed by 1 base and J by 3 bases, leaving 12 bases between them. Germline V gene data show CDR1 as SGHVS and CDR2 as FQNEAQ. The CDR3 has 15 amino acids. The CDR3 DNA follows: TGTGCCAGCAGCTTAGTGGATGGGTCCGAAGAGACCCAGTACTTC. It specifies CASSLVDGSEETQYF.

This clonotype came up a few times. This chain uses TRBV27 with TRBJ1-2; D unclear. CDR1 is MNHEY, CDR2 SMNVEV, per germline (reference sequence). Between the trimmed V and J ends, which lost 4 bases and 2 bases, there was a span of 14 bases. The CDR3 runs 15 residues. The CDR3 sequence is CASSSLGGSNYGYTF. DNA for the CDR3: TGTGCCAGCAGTTCCCTGGGCGGTTCAAACTATGGCTACACCTTC.

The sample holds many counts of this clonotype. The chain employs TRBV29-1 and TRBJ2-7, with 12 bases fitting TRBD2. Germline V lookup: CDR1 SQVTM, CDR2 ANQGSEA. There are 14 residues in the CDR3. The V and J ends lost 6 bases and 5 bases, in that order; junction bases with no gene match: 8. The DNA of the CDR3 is TGCAGCGTAAAATCTAGCGGGAGGGCCCACGAGCAGTACTTC. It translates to CSVKSSGRAHEQYF.

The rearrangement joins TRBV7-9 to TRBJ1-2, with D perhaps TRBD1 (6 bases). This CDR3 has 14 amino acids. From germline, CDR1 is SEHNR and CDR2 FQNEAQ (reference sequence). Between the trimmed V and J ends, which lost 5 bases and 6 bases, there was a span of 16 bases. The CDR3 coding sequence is TGTGCCAGCAGCCCCTTGACAGGCGGAGATGGCTACACCTTC. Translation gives CASSPLTGGDGYTF.